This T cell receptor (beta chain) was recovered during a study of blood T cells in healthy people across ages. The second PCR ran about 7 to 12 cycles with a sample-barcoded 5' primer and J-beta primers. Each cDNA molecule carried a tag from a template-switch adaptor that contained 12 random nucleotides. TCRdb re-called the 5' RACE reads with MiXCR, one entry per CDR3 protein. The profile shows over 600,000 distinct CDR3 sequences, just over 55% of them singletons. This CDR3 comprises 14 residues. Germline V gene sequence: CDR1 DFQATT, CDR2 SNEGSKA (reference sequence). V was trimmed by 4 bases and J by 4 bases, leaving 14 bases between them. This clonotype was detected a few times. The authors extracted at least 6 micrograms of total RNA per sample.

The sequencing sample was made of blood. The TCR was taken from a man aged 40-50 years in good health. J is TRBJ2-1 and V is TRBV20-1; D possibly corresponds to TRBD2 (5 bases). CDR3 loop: CSATVTQRYNEQFF. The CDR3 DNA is TGCAGTGCTACCGTTACCCAGCGGTACAATGAGCAGTTCTTC.